The clone carrying this TCR beta chain has a handful of counts. One end of the junction fails to match germline, which may point to a read error. TCRdb's table, derived via immunoSEQ multiplex PCR, lists solely in-frame clones and lacks some. This sample has about 170,000 clones; around four fifths occur once, and the top ten carry 15% to 20%. The CDR3 extends over 16 amino acids. Per germline, CDR1 MNHEY and CDR2 SMNVEV (reference sequence). This sample was included in a study of blood T cell repertoires in COVID-19. Study summary: Some COVID-19 samples were acute and others convalescent; all came from the United States, Italy and Spain.

This clonotype was sampled from a woman between 70 and 85 years old who had recovered from COVID-19. This rearrangement joins TRBV27 to TRBJ1-4; possible D gene TRBD1, 5 bases. Sequencing input: peripheral blood. Written as DNA, the CDR3 is TGTGCCAGCAGATTATATTTCAGGGTAGGGGATGAAAAACTGTTTTTT. This gives the protein CASRLYFRVGDEKLFF. Full variable domain (missing parts from reference TRBV27 and TRBJ1-4): EAQVTQNPRYLITVTGKKLTVTCSQNMNHEYMSWYRQDPGLGLRQIYYSMNVEVTDKGDVPEGYKVSRKEKRNFPLILESPSPNQTSLYFCASRLYFRVGDEKLFFGSGTQLSVL.